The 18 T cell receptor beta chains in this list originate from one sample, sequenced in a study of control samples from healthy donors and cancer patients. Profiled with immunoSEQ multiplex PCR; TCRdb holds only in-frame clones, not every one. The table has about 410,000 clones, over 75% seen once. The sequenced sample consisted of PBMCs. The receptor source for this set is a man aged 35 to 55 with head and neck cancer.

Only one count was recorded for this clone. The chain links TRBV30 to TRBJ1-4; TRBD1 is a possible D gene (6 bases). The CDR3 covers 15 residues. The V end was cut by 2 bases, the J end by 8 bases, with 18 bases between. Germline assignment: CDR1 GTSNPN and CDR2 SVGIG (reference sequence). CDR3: CAWSSTGGGGEKLFF. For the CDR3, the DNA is TGTGCCTGGAGTTCAACCGGGGGCGGCGGGGAAAAACTGTTTTTT.

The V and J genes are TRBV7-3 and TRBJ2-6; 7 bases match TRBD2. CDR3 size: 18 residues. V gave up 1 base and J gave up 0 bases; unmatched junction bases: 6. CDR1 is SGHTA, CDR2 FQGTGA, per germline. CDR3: CASSLMARGNSGANVLTF. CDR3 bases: TGTGCCAGCAGCTTAATGGCGCGGGGGAACTCTGGGGCCAACGTCCTGACTTTC.

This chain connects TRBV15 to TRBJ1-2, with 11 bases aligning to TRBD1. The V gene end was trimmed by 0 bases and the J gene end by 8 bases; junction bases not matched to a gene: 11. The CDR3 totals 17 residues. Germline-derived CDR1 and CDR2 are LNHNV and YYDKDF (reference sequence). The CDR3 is CATSRDSGGQGAWGYTF. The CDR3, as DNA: TGTGCCACCAGCAGAGATTCCGGAGGACAGGGGGCGTGGGGCTACACCTTC.

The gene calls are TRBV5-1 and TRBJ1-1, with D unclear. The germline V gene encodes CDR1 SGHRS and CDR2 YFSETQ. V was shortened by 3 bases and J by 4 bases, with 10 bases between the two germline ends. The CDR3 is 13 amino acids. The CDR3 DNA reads TGCGCCAGCAGCTCGGATGTAGCCACTGAAGCTTTCTTT. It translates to CASSSDVATEAFF.

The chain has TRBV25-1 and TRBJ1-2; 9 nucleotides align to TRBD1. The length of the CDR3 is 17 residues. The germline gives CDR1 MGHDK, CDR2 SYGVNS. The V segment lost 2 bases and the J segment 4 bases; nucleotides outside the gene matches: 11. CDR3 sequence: CASSESTPTGGIYGYTF. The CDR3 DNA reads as TGTGCCAGCAGTGAAAGCACCCCGACAGGGGGAATCTATGGCTACACCTTC.

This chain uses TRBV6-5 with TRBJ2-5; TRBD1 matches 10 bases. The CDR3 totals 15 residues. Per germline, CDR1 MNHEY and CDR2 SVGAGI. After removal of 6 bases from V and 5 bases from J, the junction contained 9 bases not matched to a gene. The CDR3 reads CASRTGTGEVETQYF. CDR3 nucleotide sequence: TGTGCCAGCAGGACCGGGACAGGGGAAGTGGAGACCCAGTACTTC.

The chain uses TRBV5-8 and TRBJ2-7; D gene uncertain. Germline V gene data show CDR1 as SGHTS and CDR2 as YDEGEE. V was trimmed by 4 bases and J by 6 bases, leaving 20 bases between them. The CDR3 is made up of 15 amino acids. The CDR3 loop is CASSVDPNNGLEQYF. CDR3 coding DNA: TGTGCCAGCAGCGTTGACCCAAACAATGGTCTCGAGCAGTACTTC.

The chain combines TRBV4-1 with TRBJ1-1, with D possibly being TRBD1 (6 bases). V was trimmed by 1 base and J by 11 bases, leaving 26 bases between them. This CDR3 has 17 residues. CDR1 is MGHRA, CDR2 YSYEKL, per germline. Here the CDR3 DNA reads TGCGCCAGCAGCCAAGCCATCCATAGGGGGGGAGAAATTGTGGCTTTCTTT. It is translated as CASSQAIHRGGEIVAFF.

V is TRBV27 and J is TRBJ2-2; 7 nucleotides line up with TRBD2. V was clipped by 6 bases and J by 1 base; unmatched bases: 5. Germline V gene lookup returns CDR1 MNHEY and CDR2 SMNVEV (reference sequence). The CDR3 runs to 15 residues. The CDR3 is CASRPAGRNTGELFF. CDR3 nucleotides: TGTGCCAGCAGACCAGCGGGAAGGAACACCGGGGAGCTGTTTTTT.

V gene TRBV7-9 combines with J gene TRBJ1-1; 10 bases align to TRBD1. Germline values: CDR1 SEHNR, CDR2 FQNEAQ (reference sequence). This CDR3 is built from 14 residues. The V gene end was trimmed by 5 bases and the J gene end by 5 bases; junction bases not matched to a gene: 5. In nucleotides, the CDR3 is TGTGCCAGCAGCAACCGGGACAGGGGTACTGAAGCTTTCTTT. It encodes CASSNRDRGTEAFF.

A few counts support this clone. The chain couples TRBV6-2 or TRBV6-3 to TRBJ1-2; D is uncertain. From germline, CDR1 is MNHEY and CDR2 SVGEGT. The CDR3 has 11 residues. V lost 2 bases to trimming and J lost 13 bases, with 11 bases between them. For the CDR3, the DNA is TGTGCCAGCAGTTACCCCCTCCCCCCCACCTTC. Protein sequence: CASSYPLPPTF.

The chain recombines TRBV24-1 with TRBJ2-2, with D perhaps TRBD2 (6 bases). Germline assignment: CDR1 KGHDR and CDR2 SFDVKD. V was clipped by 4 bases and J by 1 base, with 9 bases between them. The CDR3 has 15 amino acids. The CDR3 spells CATSDPSVNTGELFF. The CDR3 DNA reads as TGTGCCACCAGTGACCCTAGCGTGAACACCGGGGAGCTGTTTTTT.

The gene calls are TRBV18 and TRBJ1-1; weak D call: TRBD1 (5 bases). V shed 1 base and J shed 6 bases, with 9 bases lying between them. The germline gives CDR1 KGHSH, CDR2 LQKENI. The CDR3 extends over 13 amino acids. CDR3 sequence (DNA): TGTGCCAGCTCACCACTCAGGGAAGCTGAAGCTTTCTTT. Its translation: CASSPLREAEAFF.

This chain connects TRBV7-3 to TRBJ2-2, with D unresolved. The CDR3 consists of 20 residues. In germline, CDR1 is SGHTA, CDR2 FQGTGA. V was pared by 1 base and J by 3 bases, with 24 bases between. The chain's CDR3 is CASSLRAMPLTDPHTGELFF. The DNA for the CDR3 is TGTGCCAGCAGCTTAAGGGCCATGCCGTTGACCGACCCCCACACCGGGGAGCTGTTTTTT.

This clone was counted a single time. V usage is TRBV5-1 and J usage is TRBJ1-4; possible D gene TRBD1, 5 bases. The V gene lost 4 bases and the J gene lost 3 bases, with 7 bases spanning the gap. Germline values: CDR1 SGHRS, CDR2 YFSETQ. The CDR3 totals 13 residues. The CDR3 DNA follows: TGCGCCAGCAGCGGCAGGGCTAATGAAAAACTGTTTTTT. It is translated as CASSGRANEKLFF.

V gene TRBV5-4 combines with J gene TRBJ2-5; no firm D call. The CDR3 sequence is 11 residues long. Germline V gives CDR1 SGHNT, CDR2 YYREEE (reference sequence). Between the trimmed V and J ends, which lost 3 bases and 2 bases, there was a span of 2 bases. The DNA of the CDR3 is TGTGCCAGCAGCTCTCAAGAGACCCAGTACTTC. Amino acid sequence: CASSSQETQYF.

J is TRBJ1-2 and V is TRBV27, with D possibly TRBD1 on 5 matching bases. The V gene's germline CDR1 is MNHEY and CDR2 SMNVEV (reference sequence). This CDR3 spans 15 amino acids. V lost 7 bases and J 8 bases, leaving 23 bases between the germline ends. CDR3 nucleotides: TGTGCCAGCATTATAAACGGGACGGATTTTTGCGGCTACACCTTC. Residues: CASIINGTDFCGYTF.

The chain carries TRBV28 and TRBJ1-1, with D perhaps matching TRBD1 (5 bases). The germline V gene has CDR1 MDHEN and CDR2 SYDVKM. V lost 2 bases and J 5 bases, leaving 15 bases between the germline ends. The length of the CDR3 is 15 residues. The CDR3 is CASSLGGSGGTEAFF. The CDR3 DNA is TGTGCCAGCAGTTTAGGGGGGTCGGGGGGTACTGAAGCTTTCTTT. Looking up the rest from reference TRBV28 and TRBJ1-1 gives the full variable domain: DVKVTQSSRYLVKRTGEKVFLECVQDMDHENMFWYRQDPGLGLRLIYFSYDVKMKEKGDIPEGYSVSREKKERFSLILESASTNQTSMYLCASSLGGSGGTEAFFGQGTRLTVV.